The next 11 T cell receptor beta chains were all read from a single sample in a study of blood T cell repertoires in COVID-19. Produced via immunoSEQ multiplex PCR; TCRdb's table is partial and in-frame only. The table includes about 340,000 clones, 85% to 90% detected once. Sequenced input: peripheral blood. These receptors all stem from a woman aged 50 to 60 with COVID-19, enrolled during active disease.

This chain joins TRBV29-1 and TRBJ1-1; the match to TRBD1 covers 7 bases. This CDR3 has 17 amino acids. The J segment lost 1 base and the V segment lost 5 bases, leaving 16 bases of the junction unmatched. CDR1 and CDR2 from the germline V gene are SQVTM and ANQGSEA. CDR3 in DNA: TGCAGCGTTTTAACGGGCACTTACAGGGGTCGGAACACTGAAGCTTTCTTT. It translates to CSVLTGTYRGRNTEAFF.

The CDR3 DNA is TGCGCCAGCAGTCAGGAAACAGGGGGCGGAGGAAAGACCCAGTACTTC. It specifies CASSQETGGGGKTQYF. This chain links TRBV23-1 with TRBJ2-5, with 9 nucleotides matching TRBD1. TRBV23-1 is placed among ORFs of uncertain function. The CDR3 spans 16 residues. J lost 6 bases, V lost 3 bases, and 11 bases had no gene match.

Concerning this clone: Other DNA sequences of this sample code for an identical CDR3. The chain couples TRBV5-4 to TRBJ2-2, with D uncertain. Germline CDR1 and CDR2: SGHNT and YYREEE (reference sequence). V was clipped by 0 bases and J by 5 bases, with 5 bases between them. The CDR3 totals 13 residues. CDR3 loop: CASSLASTGELFF. The CDR3, as DNA: TGTGCCAGCAGCTTGGCCAGTACCGGGGAGCTGTTTTTT.

V and J are TRBV5-1 and TRBJ2-1; TRBD2 might be the D (5 bases). Germline V lookup: CDR1 SGHRS, CDR2 YFSETQ. V lost 4 bases and J lost 8, with 16 bases in between. The CDR3 has 14 residues. This chain's CDR3 is CASSGSEPRDEQFF. The CDR3 region has the DNA TGCGCCAGCAGCGGGAGCGAACCCCGAGATGAGCAGTTCTTC.

The CDR3 loop reads CASYPGQGPYEQYF. Written as DNA, the CDR3 is TGTGCCAGCTATCCGGGACAGGGCCCCTACGAGCAGTACTTC. V and J are TRBV27 and TRBJ2-7; 9 nucleotides line up with TRBD1. Germline V gene data show CDR1 as MNHEY and CDR2 as SMNVEV (reference sequence). Trimming removed 8 bases from V and 2 bases from J; junction bases left unmatched: 7. This CDR3 comprises 14 residues.

The J gene is TRBJ2-2, the V gene TRBV11-2, with a weak D call TRBD2 (5 bases). CDR3 length equals 12 residues. V shed 6 bases and J shed 8 bases, with 10 bases lying between them. Germline values: CDR1 SGHAT, CDR2 FQNNGV. In DNA, the CDR3 is TGTGCCAGCAGTTCTAGCCCTGGGGAGCTGTTTTTT. It encodes CASSSSPGELFF.

This chain connects TRBV3-1 (or the pseudogene TRBV3-2) to TRBJ2-1, with D tentatively TRBD2 (5 bases). V was cut by 0 bases and J by 0 bases, with 21 bases left in between. Germline CDR1 LGHDT, CDR2 YNNKEL (reference sequence). This CDR3 contains 20 residues. In DNA form, the CDR3 reads TGTGCCAGCAGCCAAGATCGCCTAGATCCATCTCGGGACTCCTACAATGAGCAGTTCTTC. Protein product: CASSQDRLDPSRDSYNEQFF.

J is TRBJ2-7 and V is TRBV24-1; a possible D gene is TRBD2 (6 bases). Trimming cost V 5 bases and J 5 bases, with 12 bases left between them. Germline CDR1 reads KGHDR; CDR2 reads SFDVKD. The CDR3 loop spans 13 amino acids. The CDR3 loop is CATSVGAGHEQYF. CDR3 bases: TGTGCCACCAGTGTGGGCGCGGGGCACGAGCAGTACTTC.

This clone has more than one count but fewer than ten. The chain employs TRBV29-1 and TRBJ2-2; 10 bases are shared with TRBD1. This CDR3 comprises 15 residues. In germline, CDR1 is SQVTM, CDR2 ANQGSEA. V shed 0 bases, J shed 7 bases, and the junction held 5 bases outside the gene matches. The CDR3 sequence: CSVEDDRGQNGELFF. Written as DNA, the CDR3 is TGCAGCGTTGAAGATGACAGGGGGCAGAACGGGGAGCTGTTTTTT.

V is TRBV7-9 and J is TRBJ1-1; a possible D gene is TRBD1 (6 bases). Germline-derived CDR1 and CDR2 are SEHNR and FQNEAQ (reference sequence). V dropped 6 bases and J dropped 0 bases, with 11 bases sitting between them. There are 14 residues in the CDR3. The CDR3 bases are TGTGCCAGCAGTGCCAGGGGTTTGAACACTGAAGCTTTCTTT. This sequence encodes CASSARGLNTEAFF.

This clone was counted between two and nine times. The chain couples TRBV4-2 to TRBJ2-7, with 10 bases fitting TRBD2. V gave up 2 bases and J gave up 1 base; unmatched junction bases: 11. The CDR3 contains 18 residues. Germline-derived CDR1 and CDR2 are LGHNA and YNFKEQ. CDR3 DNA: TGTGCCAGCAGCCAAACCCTAGCGGGGGACTCTTATTCCTACGAGCAGTACTTC. It specifies CASSQTLAGDSYSYEQYF.